This TCR beta chain was captured by sequencing in a study of CD8 T cells in ankylosing spondylitis. Points from the study as a whole: The disease-linked clones had a CD8+ phenotype and low blood frequencies. The clones that were linked to disease were reported to be significantly enriched in matched synovial fluid samples from ankylosing spondylitis patients.

Notes on this clonotype: What it binds is not known.

This CDR3 region has 15 residues. The germline V gene encodes CDR1 SNHLY and CDR2 FYNNEI. The V and J ends lost 5 bases and 8 bases respectively, with 19 bases between them. The TCR beta libraries were generated through quantitative 5'-RACE incorporating molecular barcodes. TCRdb called the 5' RACE reads again in MiXCR, with one record for every CDR3 protein. The sample yields more than 250,000 distinct CDR3 sequences, under 14% seen once. The chain recombines TRBV2 with TRBJ2-1; tentatively, D is TRBD1 or TRBD2 (6 bases each). This clonotype was sampled from a female donor with ankylosing spondylitis or in good health (not recorded which). The sequenced sample was blood, either unsorted or a sorted T cell fraction (not recorded which). As DNA, the CDR3 is TGTGCCAGCAGTTCCCCGGGGGCAGAGGTCGATGAGCAGTTCTTC. Its translation: CASSSPGAEVDEQFF.